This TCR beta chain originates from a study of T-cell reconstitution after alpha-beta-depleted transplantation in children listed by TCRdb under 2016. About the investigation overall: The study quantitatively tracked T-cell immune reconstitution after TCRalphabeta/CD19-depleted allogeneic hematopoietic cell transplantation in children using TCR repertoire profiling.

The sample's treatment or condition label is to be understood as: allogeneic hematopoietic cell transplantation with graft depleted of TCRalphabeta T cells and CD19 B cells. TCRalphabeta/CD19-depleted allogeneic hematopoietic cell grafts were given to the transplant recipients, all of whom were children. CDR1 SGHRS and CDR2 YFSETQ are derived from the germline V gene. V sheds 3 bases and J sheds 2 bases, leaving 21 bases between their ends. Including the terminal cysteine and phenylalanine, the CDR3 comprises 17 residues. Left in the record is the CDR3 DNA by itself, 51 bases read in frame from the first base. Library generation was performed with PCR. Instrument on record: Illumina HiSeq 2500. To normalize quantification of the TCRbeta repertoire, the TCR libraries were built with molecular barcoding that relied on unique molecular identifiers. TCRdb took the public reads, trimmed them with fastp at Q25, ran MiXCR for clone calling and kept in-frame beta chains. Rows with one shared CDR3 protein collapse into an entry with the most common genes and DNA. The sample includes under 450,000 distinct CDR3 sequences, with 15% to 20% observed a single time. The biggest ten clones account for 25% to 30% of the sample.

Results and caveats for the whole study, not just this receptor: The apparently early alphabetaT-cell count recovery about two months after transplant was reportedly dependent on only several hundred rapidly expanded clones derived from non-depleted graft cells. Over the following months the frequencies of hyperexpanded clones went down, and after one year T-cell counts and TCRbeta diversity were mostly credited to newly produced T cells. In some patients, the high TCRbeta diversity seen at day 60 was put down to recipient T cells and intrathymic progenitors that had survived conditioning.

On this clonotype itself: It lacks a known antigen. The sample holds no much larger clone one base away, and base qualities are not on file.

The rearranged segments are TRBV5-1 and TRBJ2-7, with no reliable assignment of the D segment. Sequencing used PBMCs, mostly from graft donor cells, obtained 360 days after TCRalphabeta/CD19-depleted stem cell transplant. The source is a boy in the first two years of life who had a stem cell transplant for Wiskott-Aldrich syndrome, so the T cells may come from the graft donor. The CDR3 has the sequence CASSWTEKTGLPYEQYF. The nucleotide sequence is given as TGCGCCAGCAGCTGGACCGAGAAAACCGGGTTGCCCTACGAGCAGTACTTC.